Each of the 9 T cell receptor beta chains below was sequenced from the same sample in a study of Graves' ophthalmopathy and Graves' hyperthyroidism. RNA transcripts provided the template for amplifying TCR beta CDR3 regions. Following a first-round RT-PCR that used HTBI primers, a second-round multiplex PCR was carried out. One entry per CDR3 protein results from TCRdb running MiXCR on the multiplex PCR reads. The sample consists of roughly 500,000 distinct CDR3 sequences, approximately 14% of them appearing once. The sample was blood. Source of these receptors: a woman in her twenties or thirties with Graves' ophthalmopathy.

Many counts were recorded for this clonotype. The J gene is TRBJ1-5, the V gene TRBV28, with D tentatively TRBD1 (5 bases). Trimming took 6 bases from V and 1 from J, leaving 13 bases between them. The CDR3 length is 15 residues. Looked up from germline, CDR1 is MDHEN and CDR2 is SYDVKM. The DNA for the CDR3 is TGTGCCAGCAGATCCCAACGGGGGAGCAATCAGCCCCAGCATTTT. It is translated as CASRSQRGSNQPQHF.

This clonotype was picked up many times. The gene calls are TRBV11-2 and TRBJ1-1, with D possibly matching TRBD1 (5 bases). The CDR3 runs 16 residues. CDR1 is SGHAT, CDR2 FQNNGV, per germline. Trimming cost V 4 bases and J 7 bases, with 22 bases left between them. The CDR3 reads CASSSAGPPRGDEAFF. The CDR3 DNA reads as TGTGCCAGCAGCTCCGCCGGGCCCCCGAGGGGAGATGAAGCTTTCTTT.

This clonotype showed up many times. The chain uses TRBV27 and TRBJ1-2, with 11 bases aligning to TRBD1. CDR1 and CDR2 from the germline V gene are MNHEY and SMNVEV (reference sequence). With V trimmed by 3 bases and J by 8 bases, 5 bases remained unmatched. This CDR3 spans 14 amino acids. The DNA for the CDR3 is TGTGCCAGCAGTTTGGACAGGGGGCCAGGAGGCTACACCTTC. Protein sequence: CASSLDRGPGGYTF.

This clonotype has ten or more counts. V gene TRBV24-1 combines with J gene TRBJ2-2; no firm D call. The CDR3 has 13 amino acids. V shed 8 bases and J shed 0 bases, with 6 bases lying between them. Per the germline V gene, CDR1 is KGHDR and CDR2 is SFDVKD. The chain's CDR3 is CATIGSNTGELFF. The CDR3, as DNA: TGTGCCACCATCGGCTCGAACACCGGGGAGCTGTTTTTT.

This clonotype was observed at least ten times. This chain connects TRBV6-2 or TRBV6-3 to TRBJ2-2; D might be TRBD2 (6 bases). Per germline, CDR1 MNHEY and CDR2 SVGEGT. This CDR3 region has 18 residues. V lost 4 bases, J lost 4 bases, and 22 bases lay in between. The CDR3 region has the DNA TGTGCCAGCAGTTCGGACGGGGGAGTTGGTACCTTCACCGGGGAGCTGTTTTTT. This sequence encodes CASSSDGGVGTFTGELFF.

The table lists this clonotype with many counts. This chain links TRBV2 with TRBJ2-7, with 8 bases fitting TRBD2. V lost 6 bases, J lost 1 base, and 8 bases stayed unmatched. The CDR3 spans 15 residues. The germline V gene encodes CDR1 SNHLY and CDR2 FYNNEI. For the CDR3, the DNA is TGTGCCAGCAGGCCTCTAGCGGGCTGGTCCTACGAGCAGTACTTC. Protein: CASRPLAGWSYEQYF.

This clonotype has only a few counts. This CDR3 fails to terminate in the conserved phenylalanine or tryptophan, so it likely reflects a read error. V and J are TRBV27 and TRBJ1-1; 7 bases match TRBD1. Germline CDR1 is MNHEY and CDR2 is SMNVEV (reference sequence). The V gene end was trimmed by 2 bases and the J gene end by 2 bases; junction bases not matched to a gene: 11. CDR3 length: 17 residues. CDR3 residues: CASSLSPRDSFNTEAFS. The CDR3 DNA follows: TGTGCCAGCAGTTTAAGTCCCCGGGACAGTTTTAACACTGAAGCTTTCTCT.

This clonotype was recorded at least ten times. The V call is TRBV15, the J call TRBJ2-7; D may match TRBD1 or TRBD2 (6 bases each). This CDR3 has 17 amino acids. The V end lost 1 base, the J end lost 0 bases, and 16 bases lay between the germline ends. The germline V gene has CDR1 LNHNV and CDR2 YYDKDF (reference sequence). DNA of the CDR3: TGTGCCACCAGCAGAGGACCGGGGGCTGATATCTCCTACGAGCAGTACTTC. This codes for CATSRGPGADISYEQYF. Full variable domain (remainder filled in from reference TRBV15 and TRBJ2-7): DAMVIQNPRYQVTQFGKPVTLSCSQTLNHNVMYWYQQKSSQAPKLLFHYYDKDFNNEADTPDNFQSRRPNTSFCFLDIRSPGLGDTAMYLCATSRGPGADISYEQYFGPGTRLTVT.

This clonotype was observed many times. The V gene is TRBV24-1, the J gene TRBJ2-2; possible D gene TRBD1, 6 bases. This CDR3 has 14 residues. Trimming removed 4 bases at V and 1 base at J, with 6 bases between. CDR1 and CDR2 from the germline V gene are KGHDR and SFDVKD. The CDR3 loop reads CATSEGGNTGELFF. The CDR3 region has the DNA TGTGCCACCAGTGAAGGGGGGAACACCGGGGAGCTGTTTTTT.